This entry lists 8 T cell receptor beta chains sequenced from one sample in a study of cytomegalovirus exposure and HLA in healthy donors. PCR involved 60 Vbeta and 13 Jbeta primers. Measured with immunoSEQ multiplex PCR; TCRdb has only the in-frame clones, and not every one. In total, the table holds some 200,000 clones. Specimen: PBMCs. These receptors all stem from a boy aged 10-17 years in good health and CMV-seronegative.

The chain joins TRBV27 to TRBJ1-1, with TRBD1 identical over 8 bases. The CDR3 runs to 14 residues. The germline gives CDR1 MNHEY, CDR2 SMNVEV (reference sequence). The V and J ends lost 6 bases and 6 bases, in that order; junction bases with no gene match: 9. In DNA, the CDR3 is TGTGCCAGCAGCTCGACAGGGGAGGGCCCTGAAGCTTTCTTT. It codes for CASSSTGEGPEAFF.

The chain employs TRBV27 and TRBJ2-1; 8 bases fit TRBD2. The CDR3 totals 12 residues. The V gene end was trimmed by 5 bases and the J gene end by 6 bases; junction bases not matched to a gene: 0. From germline, CDR1 is MNHEY and CDR2 SMNVEV (reference sequence). The CDR3 region has the DNA TGTGCCAGCAGTGGGACTAGCAATGAGCAGTTCTTC. Translation: CASSGTSNEQFF.

This rearrangement joins TRBV10-1 to TRBJ2-5; 10 positions match TRBD1. The germline CDR1 and CDR2 sequences are WNHNN and SYGVQD (reference sequence). There are 15 residues in the CDR3. The J segment lost 11 bases and the V segment lost 5 bases, leaving 14 bases of the junction unmatched. The chain's CDR3 is CASSRLRQGAREQYF. The CDR3 bases are TGCGCCAGCAGTAGGTTGAGACAGGGGGCAAGGGAGCAGTACTTC.

The chain has TRBV11-2 and TRBJ1-2; a possible D gene is TRBD1 (6 bases). Per germline, CDR1 SGHAT and CDR2 FQNNGV. Trimming took 5 bases from V and 5 from J, leaving 12 bases between them. CDR3 length equals 13 residues. The CDR3 DNA reads as TGTGCCAGCAGCCACGGGGGGCGGTATGGCTACACCTTC. Residues: CASSHGGRYGYTF. Full variable domain (outside the CDR3, taken from reference TRBV11-2 and TRBJ1-2): EAGVAQSPRYKIIEKRQSVAFWCNPISGHATLYWYQQILGQGPKLLIQFQNNGVVDDSQLPKDRFSAERLKGVDSTLKIQPAKLEDSAVYLCASSHGGRYGYTFGSGTRLTVV.

The chain has TRBV7-3 and TRBJ1-6, with D hard to call. Per germline, CDR1 SGHTA and CDR2 FQGTGA. V was clipped by 0 bases and J by 10 bases, with 22 bases between them. This CDR3 comprises 18 residues. The CDR3 DNA follows: TGTGCCAGCAGCTTAACGCCCCCCTCCCTAGTCCCCCTATCACCCCTCCACTTT. Its translation: CASSLTPPSLVPLSPLHF.

The rearrangement uses TRBV27 and TRBJ2-5, with D perhaps matching TRBD2 (7 bases). The V gene's germline CDR1 is MNHEY and CDR2 SMNVEV (reference sequence). The CDR3 spans 14 residues. V dropped 0 bases and J dropped 6 bases, with 11 bases sitting between them. The CDR3 here is CASSLSGGAKTQYF. Written as DNA, the CDR3 is TGTGCCAGCAGTTTATCAGGGGGGGCGAAGACCCAGTACTTC.

V and J are TRBV5-6 and TRBJ2-3, with TRBD2 matching 12 bases. From germline, CDR1 is SGHDT and CDR2 YYEEEE. With V trimmed by 0 bases and J by 2 bases, 7 bases remained unmatched. The CDR3 is 18 amino acids. The CDR3 here is CASSLGLAGGAFTDTQYF. DNA for the CDR3: TGTGCCAGCAGCTTGGGGCTAGCGGGGGGGGCCTTCACAGATACGCAGTATTTT.

This chain links TRBV11-2 with TRBJ1-5; no definite D call. The CDR3 is 13 amino acids. The germline CDR1 and CDR2 sequences are SGHAT and FQNNGV. V was cut by 2 bases and J by 7 bases, with 9 bases left in between. The CDR3 DNA sequence: TGTGCCAGCAGCTTATCATCAGGACAGCCCCAGCATTTT. Amino acids: CASSLSSGQPQHF.